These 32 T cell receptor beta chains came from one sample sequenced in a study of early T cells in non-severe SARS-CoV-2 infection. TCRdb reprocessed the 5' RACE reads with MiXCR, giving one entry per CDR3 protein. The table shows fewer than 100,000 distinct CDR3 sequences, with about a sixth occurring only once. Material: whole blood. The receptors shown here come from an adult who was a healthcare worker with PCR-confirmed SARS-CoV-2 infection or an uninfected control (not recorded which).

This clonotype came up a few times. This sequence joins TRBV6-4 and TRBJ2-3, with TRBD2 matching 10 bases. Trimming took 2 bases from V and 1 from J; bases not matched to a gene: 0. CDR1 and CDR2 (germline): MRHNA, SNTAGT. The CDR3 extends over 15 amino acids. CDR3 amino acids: CASSDGTSGTDTQYF. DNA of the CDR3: TGTGCCAGCAGTGACGGGACTAGCGGCACAGATACGCAGTATTTT.

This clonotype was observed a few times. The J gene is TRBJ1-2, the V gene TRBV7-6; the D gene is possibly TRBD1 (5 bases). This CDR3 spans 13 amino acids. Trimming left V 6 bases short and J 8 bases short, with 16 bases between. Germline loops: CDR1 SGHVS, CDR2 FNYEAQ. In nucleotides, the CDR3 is TGTGCCAGCAGTACAGCCCGGGGCTCGGGCTACACCTTC. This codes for CASSTARGSGYTF.

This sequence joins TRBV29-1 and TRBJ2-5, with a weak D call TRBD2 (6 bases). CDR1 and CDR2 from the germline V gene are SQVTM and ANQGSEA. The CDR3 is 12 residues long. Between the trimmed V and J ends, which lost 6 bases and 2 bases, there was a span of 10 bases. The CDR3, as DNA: TGCAGCGTGGTGGCGGGGCAAGAGACCCAGTACTTC. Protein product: CSVVAGQETQYF.

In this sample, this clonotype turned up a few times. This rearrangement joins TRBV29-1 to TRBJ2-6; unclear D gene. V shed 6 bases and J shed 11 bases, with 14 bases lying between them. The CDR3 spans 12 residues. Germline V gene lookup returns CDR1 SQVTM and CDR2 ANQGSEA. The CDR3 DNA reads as TGCAGCGTCCAAGACCGGCACGACGTCCTGACTTTC. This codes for CSVQDRHDVLTF.

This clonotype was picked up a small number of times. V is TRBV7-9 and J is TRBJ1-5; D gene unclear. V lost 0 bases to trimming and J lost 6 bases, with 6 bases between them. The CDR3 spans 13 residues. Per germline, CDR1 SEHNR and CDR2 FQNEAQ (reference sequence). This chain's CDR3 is CASSLAESQPQHF. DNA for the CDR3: TGTGCCAGCAGCTTAGCGGAAAGTCAGCCCCAGCATTTT. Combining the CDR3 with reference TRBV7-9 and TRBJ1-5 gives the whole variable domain DTGVSQNPRHKITKRGQNVTFRCDPISEHNRLYWYRQTLGQGPEFLTYFQNEAQLEKSRLLSDRFSAERPKGSFSTLEIQRTEQGDSAMYLCASSLAESQPQHFGDGTRLSIL.

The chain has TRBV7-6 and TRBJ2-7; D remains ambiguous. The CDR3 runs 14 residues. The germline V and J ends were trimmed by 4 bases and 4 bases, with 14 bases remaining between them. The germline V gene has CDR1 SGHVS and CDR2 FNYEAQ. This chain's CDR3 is CASSSSTNYYEQYF. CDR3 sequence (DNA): TGTGCCAGCAGCTCATCGACCAACTATTACGAGCAGTACTTC.

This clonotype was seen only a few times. This CDR3 reads CASVRDRSSYNEQFF. CDR3 sequence (DNA): TGTGCCAGCGTTCGGGACAGAAGCTCCTACAATGAGCAGTTCTTC. V and J are TRBV7-9 and TRBJ2-1; 7 bases fit TRBD1. The germline V gene has CDR1 SEHNR and CDR2 FQNEAQ (reference sequence). Losses at the gene ends were 8 bases for V and 0 bases for J; bases not matched to a gene: 7. This CDR3 has 15 amino acids.

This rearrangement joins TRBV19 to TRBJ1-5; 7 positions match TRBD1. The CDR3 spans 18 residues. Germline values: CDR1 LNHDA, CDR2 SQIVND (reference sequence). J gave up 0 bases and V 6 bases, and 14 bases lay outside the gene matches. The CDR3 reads CASRKGGQTSNSNQPQHF. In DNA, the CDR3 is TGTGCCAGTAGAAAGGGGGGACAGACCTCGAATAGCAATCAGCCCCAGCATTTT.

The CDR3 is CASSELAGGTDTQYF. The CDR3 DNA follows: TGTGCCAGCAGCGAACTAGCGGGGGGCACAGATACGCAGTATTTT. This chain connects TRBV9 to TRBJ2-3; 11 bases are shared with TRBD2. Germline lookup yields CDR1 SGDLS and CDR2 YYNGEE. The CDR3 contains 15 residues. V lost 3 bases to trimming and J lost 1 base; unmatched junction nucleotides: 1.

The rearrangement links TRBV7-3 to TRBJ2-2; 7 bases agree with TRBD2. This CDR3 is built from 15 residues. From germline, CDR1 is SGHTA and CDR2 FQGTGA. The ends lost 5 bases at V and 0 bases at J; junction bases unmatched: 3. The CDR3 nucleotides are TGTGCCAGCAGCCCACGGGGGGCGAACACCGGGGAGCTGTTTTTT. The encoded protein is CASSPRGANTGELFF.

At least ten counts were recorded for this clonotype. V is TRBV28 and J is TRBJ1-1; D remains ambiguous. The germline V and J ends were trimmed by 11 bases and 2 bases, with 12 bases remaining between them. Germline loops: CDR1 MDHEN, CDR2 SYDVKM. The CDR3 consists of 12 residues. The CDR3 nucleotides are TGTGCCCTAGGGAGGGAAAACACTGAAGCTTTCTTT. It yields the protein CALGRENTEAFF.

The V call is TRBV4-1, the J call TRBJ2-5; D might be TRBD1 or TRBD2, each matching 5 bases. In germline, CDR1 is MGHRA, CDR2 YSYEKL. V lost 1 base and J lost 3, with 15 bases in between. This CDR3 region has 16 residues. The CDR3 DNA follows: TGCGCCAGCAGCCAAGTGGTGGGACCTGATAAAGAGACCCAGTACTTC. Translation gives CASSQVVGPDKETQYF.

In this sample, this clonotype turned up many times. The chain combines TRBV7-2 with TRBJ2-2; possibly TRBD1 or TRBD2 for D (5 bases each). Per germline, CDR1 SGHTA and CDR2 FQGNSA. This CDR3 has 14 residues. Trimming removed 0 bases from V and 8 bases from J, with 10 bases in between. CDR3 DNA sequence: TGTGCCAGCAGCTTAGCGTATGGGGGTGGGGAGCTGTTTTTT. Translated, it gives CASSLAYGGGELFF. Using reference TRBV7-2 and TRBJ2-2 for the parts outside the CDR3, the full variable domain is GAGVSQSPSNKVTEKGKDVELRCDPISGHTALYWYRQSLGQGLEFLIYFQGNSAPDKSGLPSDRFSAERTGGSVSTLTIQRTQQEDSAVYLCASSLAYGGGELFFGEGSRLTVL.

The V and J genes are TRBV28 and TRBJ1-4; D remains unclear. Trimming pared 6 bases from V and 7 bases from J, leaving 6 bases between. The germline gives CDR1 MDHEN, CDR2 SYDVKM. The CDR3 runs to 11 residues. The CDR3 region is CASSLPEKLFF. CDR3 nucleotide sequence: TGTGCCAGCAGCTTGCCTGAAAAACTGTTTTTT.

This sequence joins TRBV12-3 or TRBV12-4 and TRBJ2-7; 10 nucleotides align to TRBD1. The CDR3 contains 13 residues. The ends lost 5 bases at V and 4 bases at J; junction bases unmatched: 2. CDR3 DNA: TGTGCCAGCAGTGCGGGACAGGGGTACGAGCAGTACTTC. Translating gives CASSAGQGYEQYF.

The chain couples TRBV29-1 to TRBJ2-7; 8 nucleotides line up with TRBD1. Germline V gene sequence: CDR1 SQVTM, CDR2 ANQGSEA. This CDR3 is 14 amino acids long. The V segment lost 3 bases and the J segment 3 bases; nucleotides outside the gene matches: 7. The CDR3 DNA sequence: TGCAGCGTTGAGGGGACAGGCAGCTACTACGAGCAGTACTTC. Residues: CSVEGTGSYYEQYF.

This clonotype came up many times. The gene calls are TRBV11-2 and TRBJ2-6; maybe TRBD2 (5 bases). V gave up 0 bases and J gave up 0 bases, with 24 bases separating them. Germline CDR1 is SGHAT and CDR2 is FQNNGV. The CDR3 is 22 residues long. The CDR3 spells CASSLEYLGIPKPDSGANVLTF. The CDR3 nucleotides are TGTGCCAGCAGCTTAGAATATCTCGGGATACCCAAGCCAGACTCTGGGGCCAACGTCCTGACTTTC.

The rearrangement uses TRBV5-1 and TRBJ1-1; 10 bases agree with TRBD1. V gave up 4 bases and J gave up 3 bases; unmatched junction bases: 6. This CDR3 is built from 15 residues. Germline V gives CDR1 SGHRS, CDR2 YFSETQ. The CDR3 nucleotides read TGCGCCAGCAGCCCCCGGACAGGGGGACACACTGAAGCTTTCTTT. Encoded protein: CASSPRTGGHTEAFF.

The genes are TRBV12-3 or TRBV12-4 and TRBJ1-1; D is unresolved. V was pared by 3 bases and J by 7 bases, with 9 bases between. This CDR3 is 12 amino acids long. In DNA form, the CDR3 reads TGTGCCAGCAGTTTTTTAAACGGTGAAGCTTTCTTT. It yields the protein CASSFLNGEAFF.

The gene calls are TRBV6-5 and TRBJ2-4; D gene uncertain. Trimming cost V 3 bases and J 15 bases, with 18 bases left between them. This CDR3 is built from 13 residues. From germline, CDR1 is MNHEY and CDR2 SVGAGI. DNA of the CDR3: TGTGCCAGCAGTTATTCTTCGGACGGCCATCGGTACTTC. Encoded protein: CASSYSSDGHRYF.

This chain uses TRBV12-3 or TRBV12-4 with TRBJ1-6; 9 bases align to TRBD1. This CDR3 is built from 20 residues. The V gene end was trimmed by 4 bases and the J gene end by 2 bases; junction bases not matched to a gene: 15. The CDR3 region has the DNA TGTGCCAGCAGTTCGACCTACAGGGGGCGTGGGCCCCCCTATAATTCACCCCTCCACTTT. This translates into CASSSTYRGRGPPYNSPLHF.

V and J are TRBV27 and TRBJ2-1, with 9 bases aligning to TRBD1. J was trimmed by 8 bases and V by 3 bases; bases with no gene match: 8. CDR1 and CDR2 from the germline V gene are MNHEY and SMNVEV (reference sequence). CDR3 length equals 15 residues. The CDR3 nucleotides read TGTGCCAGCAGTTTTTGGGGACAGGGCATCTATGAGCAGTTCTTC. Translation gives CASSFWGQGIYEQFF.

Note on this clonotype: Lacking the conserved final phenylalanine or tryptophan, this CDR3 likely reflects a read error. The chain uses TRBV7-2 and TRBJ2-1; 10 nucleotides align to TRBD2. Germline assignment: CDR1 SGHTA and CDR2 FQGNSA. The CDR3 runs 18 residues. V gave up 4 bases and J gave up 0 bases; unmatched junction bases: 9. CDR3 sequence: CASSYSGGATSSYNEQFL. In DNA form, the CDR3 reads TGTGCCAGCAGCTACAGCGGGGGGGCCACGAGCTCCTACAATGAGCAGTTCCTC.

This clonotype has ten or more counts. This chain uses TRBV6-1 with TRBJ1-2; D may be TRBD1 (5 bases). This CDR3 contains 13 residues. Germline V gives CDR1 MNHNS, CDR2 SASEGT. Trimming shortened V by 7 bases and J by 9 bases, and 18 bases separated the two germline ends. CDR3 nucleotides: TGTGCCAGCACCAAGGGGCACGTCGAAAGCTACACCTTC. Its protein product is CASTKGHVESYTF.

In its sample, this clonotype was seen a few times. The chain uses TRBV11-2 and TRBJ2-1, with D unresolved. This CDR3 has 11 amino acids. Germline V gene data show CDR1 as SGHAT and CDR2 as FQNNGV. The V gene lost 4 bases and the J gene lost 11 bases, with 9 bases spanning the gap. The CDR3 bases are TGTGCCAGCAGCTCGGTCTGGAAGCAGTTCTTC. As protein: CASSSVWKQFF.

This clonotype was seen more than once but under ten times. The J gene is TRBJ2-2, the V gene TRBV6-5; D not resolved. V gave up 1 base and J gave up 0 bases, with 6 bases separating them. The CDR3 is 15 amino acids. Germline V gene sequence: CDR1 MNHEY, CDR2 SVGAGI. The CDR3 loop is CASSYLAANTGELFF. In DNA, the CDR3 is TGTGCCAGCAGTTACTTGGCGGCGAACACCGGGGAGCTGTTTTTT.

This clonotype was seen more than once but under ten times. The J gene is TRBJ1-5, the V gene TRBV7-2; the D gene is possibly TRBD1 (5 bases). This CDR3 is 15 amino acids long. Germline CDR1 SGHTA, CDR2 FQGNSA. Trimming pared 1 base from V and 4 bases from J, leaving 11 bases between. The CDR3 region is CASSLGDLYNQPQHF. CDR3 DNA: TGTGCCAGCAGCTTAGGGGACTTGTATAATCAGCCCCAGCATTTT. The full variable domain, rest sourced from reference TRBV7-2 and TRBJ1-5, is GAGVSQSPSNKVTEKGKDVELRCDPISGHTALYWYRQSLGQGLEFLIYFQGNSAPDKSGLPSDRFSAERTGGSVSTLTIQRTQQEDSAVYLCASSLGDLYNQPQHFGDGTRLSIL.

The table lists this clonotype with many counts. CDR3: CASSQVMTKVTDTQYF. CDR3 DNA: TGCGCCAGCAGCCAAGTTATGACTAAAGTGACAGATACGCAGTATTTT. The chain has TRBV4-1 and TRBJ2-3, with D maybe TRBD2 (5 bases). V lost 1 base, J lost 3 bases, and 14 bases lay in between. The CDR3 covers 16 residues. The germline gives CDR1 MGHRA, CDR2 YSYEKL.

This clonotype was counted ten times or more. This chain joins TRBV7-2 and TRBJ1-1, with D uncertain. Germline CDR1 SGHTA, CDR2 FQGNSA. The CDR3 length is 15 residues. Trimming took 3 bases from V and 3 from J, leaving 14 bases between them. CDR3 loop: CASSLFKGWDTEAFF. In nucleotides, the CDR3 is TGTGCCAGCAGCTTGTTTAAAGGCTGGGACACTGAAGCTTTCTTT.

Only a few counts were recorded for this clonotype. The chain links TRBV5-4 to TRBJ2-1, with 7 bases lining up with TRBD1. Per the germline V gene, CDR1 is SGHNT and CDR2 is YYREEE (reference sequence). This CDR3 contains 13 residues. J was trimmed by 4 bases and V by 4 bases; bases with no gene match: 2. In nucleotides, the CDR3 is TGTGCCAGCAGCGGGGACAGTTACAATGAGCAGTTCTTC. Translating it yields CASSGDSYNEQFF.

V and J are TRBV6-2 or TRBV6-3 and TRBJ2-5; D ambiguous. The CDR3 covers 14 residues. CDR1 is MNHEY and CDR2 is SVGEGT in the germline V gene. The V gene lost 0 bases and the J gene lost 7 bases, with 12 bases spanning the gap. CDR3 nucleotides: TGTGCCAGCAGTTACTCGAAAAGGCCGGGGACCCAGTACTTC. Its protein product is CASSYSKRPGTQYF.

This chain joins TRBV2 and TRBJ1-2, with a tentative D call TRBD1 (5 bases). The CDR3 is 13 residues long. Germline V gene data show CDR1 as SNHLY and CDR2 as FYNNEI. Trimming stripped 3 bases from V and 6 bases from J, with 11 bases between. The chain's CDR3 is CASSDSDSDGYTF. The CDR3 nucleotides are TGTGCCAGCAGTGACTCTGACAGCGATGGCTACACCTTC.